This T cell receptor beta chain appears in the sequencing data of a study of blood T cell repertoires in COVID-19. In the study overall: From the United States, Italy and Spain came samples of acute and convalescent COVID-19. T cells, B-cell-depleted T cells, or PBMCs provided the cDNA or gDNA that served as material.

Germline CDR1 MDHEN, CDR2 SYDVKM. Trimming at V came to 10 bases and at J to 8 bases, leaving 14 bases not matched to a gene. The length of the CDR3 is 14 residues. Per the original data handling: From reference gene primer amplification, estimates of nucleated cell counts were derived. The assay was immunoSEQ multiplex PCR, and TCRdb's table has in-frame clones only and misses some. V, J and clone size reflect that table, while D and trimming were determined from the DNA. The sample gives about 80,000 clones, approximately 79% of which show up once; approximately 15% is in the top ten. The source is a man in his 70s with active or convalescent COVID-19. The sample taken for sequencing was peripheral blood. The chain employs TRBV28 and TRBJ1-1, with 9 positions matching TRBD1. The chain's CDR3 is CATPCGTGRPEAFF. In nucleotides, the CDR3 is TGTGCCACCCCATGCGGGACAGGGCGACCCGAAGCTTTCTTT.